This TCR beta chain was sequenced during a study of control samples from healthy donors and cancer patients. Libraries were prepared by immunoSEQ multiplex PCR; TCRdb keeps only in-frame clonotypes and omits some of them. The sample holds more than 95,000 clones; approximately 92% are singletons and the top ten take about 0.6%. The CDR3 totals 13 residues. Germline assignment: CDR1 LGHNA and CDR2 YSLEER. V lost 0 bases and J lost 4, with 7 bases in between. The chain combines TRBV4-3 with TRBJ2-7; D is uncertain. This receptor was obtained from a man at least 80 years old with head and neck cancer. Sequenced sample: PBMCs. In DNA, the CDR3 is TGCGCCAGCAGCCAAGATCTGCGATACGAGCAGTACTTC. Its translation is CASSQDLRYEQYF.